The 20 T cell receptor beta chains below were found in one sample sequenced in a study of blood T cell repertoires in COVID-19. Profiled with immunoSEQ multiplex PCR; TCRdb holds only in-frame clones, not every one. The sample includes about 250,000 clones, roughly 81% of them seen just once. The specimen sequenced was PBMCs or T cells enriched from blood (not recorded which). These receptors were taken from a woman aged 45-65 years who had been exposed to COVID-19.

The V call is TRBV15, the J call TRBJ2-7; 7 positions agree with TRBD1. There are 15 residues in the CDR3. CDR1 and CDR2 (germline): LNHNV, YYDKDF (reference sequence). V shed 5 bases and J 2 bases; nucleotides not matched to a gene: 9. The CDR3 loop is CATSGSGTETYEQYF. The CDR3 DNA reads as TGTGCCACCAGCGGCTCCGGGACAGAGACCTACGAGCAGTACTTC.

J is TRBJ2-6 and V is TRBV10-3, with TRBD2 identical over 11 bases. The trim removed 6 bases at V and 4 bases at J, leaving 11 bases unmatched. The CDR3 consists of 18 residues. Looked up from germline, CDR1 is ENHRY and CDR2 is SYGVKD. The CDR3 protein is CAISTTSGALVGANVLTF. The CDR3 region has the DNA TGTGCCATCAGCACGACTAGCGGGGCTTTAGTGGGGGCCAACGTCCTGACTTTC.

The chain recombines TRBV5-6 with TRBJ1-3, with 8 bases identical to TRBD1. Trimming at V came to 3 bases and at J to 7 bases, leaving 6 bases not matched to a gene. There are 14 residues in the CDR3. Looked up from germline, CDR1 is SGHDT and CDR2 is YYEEEE. The CDR3 DNA sequence: TGTGCCAGCAGCTGGCGGACAGGGAGGAACACCATATATTTT. Amino acid sequence: CASSWRTGRNTIYF.

V gene TRBV5-1 combines with J gene TRBJ1-1, with D unclear. With 1 base removed from V and 5 bases from J, the gap between germline ends came to 12 bases. The CDR3 contains 14 residues. CDR1 and CDR2 (germline): SGHRS, YFSETQ. The CDR3 DNA follows: TGCGCCAGCAGCTTGTATGGGCGCGGGACTGAAGCTTTCTTT. Amino acids: CASSLYGRGTEAFF.

This clone was found once. This rearrangement joins TRBV3-1 (or the pseudogene TRBV3-2) to TRBJ1-2; D not resolved. This CDR3 comprises 12 residues. V lost 1 base and J 7 bases, leaving 7 bases between the germline ends. Per germline, CDR1 LGHDT and CDR2 YNNKEL (reference sequence). CDR3 sequence: CASSQASGGYTF. The CDR3 nucleotides are TGTGCCAGCAGCCAAGCCAGCGGTGGCTACACCTTC.

The gene calls are TRBV30 and TRBJ1-4; TRBD1 aligns across 8 bases. The CDR3 runs to 15 residues. V dropped 0 bases and J dropped 4; count of bases not matched to a gene: 4. Germline-derived CDR1 and CDR2 are GTSNPN and SVGIG (reference sequence). DNA of the CDR3: TGTGCCTGGAGTGTACGGGACAGGCTTAATGAAAAACTGTTTTTT. This sequence encodes CAWSVRDRLNEKLFF.

V gene TRBV9 combines with J gene TRBJ1-2; weak D call: TRBD1 (6 bases). Germline loops: CDR1 SGDLS, CDR2 YYNGEE. There are 15 residues in the CDR3. V dropped 1 base and J dropped 3 bases, with 13 bases sitting between them. The CDR3 here is CASSVRGGRDYGYTF. Here the CDR3 DNA reads TGTGCCAGCAGCGTAAGGGGGGGTAGGGACTATGGCTACACCTTC.

This chain links TRBV6-6 with TRBJ1-4; TRBD1 matches 10 bases. Germline lookup yields CDR1 MNHNY and CDR2 SVGAGI (reference sequence). This CDR3 region has 14 residues. The V segment lost 7 bases and the J segment 7 bases; nucleotides outside the gene matches: 6. As DNA, the CDR3 is TGTGCCAGCAAACCCGGGACAGGGGCTGAAAAACTGTTTTTT. Protein: CASKPGTGAEKLFF.

This rearrangement joins TRBV5-8 to TRBJ2-7; maybe TRBD2 (5 bases). The ends were cut back, 5 bases at V and 6 bases at J, with 21 bases in the middle. This CDR3 contains 15 residues. CDR1 SGHTS and CDR2 YDEGEE come from the germline V gene. The DNA of the CDR3 is TGTGCCAGCAGGTCCCACCGGGGAATAGGGTCCGAGCAGTACTTC. Its protein is CASRSHRGIGSEQYF.

The chain couples TRBV2 to TRBJ2-5; 9 bases fit TRBD2. Germline V gives CDR1 SNHLY, CDR2 FYNNEI. The CDR3 has 17 amino acids. After removal of 8 bases from V and 5 bases from J, the junction contained 18 bases not matched to a gene. DNA for the CDR3: TGTGCCAGCCGCCTACACTGGGCTAGCGGGGAAAAGGAGACCCAGTACTTC. Protein sequence: CASRLHWASGEKETQYF.

This chain connects TRBV12-5 to TRBJ1-2; unclear D gene. The CDR3 is made up of 14 amino acids. V dropped 6 bases and J dropped 4 bases, with 15 bases sitting between them. The germline CDR1 and CDR2 sequences are LGHNT and FRNRAP. The CDR3 here is CASGSLEAGYGYTF. CDR3 sequence (DNA): TGTGCTAGTGGCTCTTTGGAGGCTGGCTATGGCTACACCTTC.

The chain joins TRBV7-6 to TRBJ1-3, with D possibly TRBD1 on 5 matching bases. Trimming removed 6 bases at V and 0 bases at J, with 18 bases between. Germline assignment: CDR1 SGHVS and CDR2 FNYEAQ. The CDR3 has 17 amino acids. The CDR3 DNA sequence: TGTGCCAGCAGTCCCGGGGGACGGGCAGTCTCTGGAAACACCATATATTTT. Amino acids: CASSPGGRAVSGNTIYF.

The gene calls are TRBV24-1 and TRBJ2-2, with 8 bases aligning to TRBD1. Losses at the gene ends were 7 bases for V and 2 bases for J; bases not matched to a gene: 2. Germline lookup yields CDR1 KGHDR and CDR2 SFDVKD. The CDR3 is made up of 14 amino acids. CDR3 nucleotides: TGTGCCACCAGAGACAGGGGAAACACCGGGGAGCTGTTTTTT. This sequence encodes CATRDRGNTGELFF.

This chain joins TRBV28 and TRBJ1-2, with 8 bases matching TRBD1. Germline CDR1 reads MDHEN; CDR2 reads SYDVKM. The CDR3 contains 14 residues. Trimming cost V 6 bases and J 7 bases; bases outside gene matches: 10. The CDR3 DNA reads as TGTGCCAGCAGCCAATCCCCGACAGGGGTTGGCTACACCTTC. Translating gives CASSQSPTGVGYTF.

Comments on this clone: Additional DNA sequences in this sample encode the identical CDR3. The chain has TRBV6-5 and TRBJ1-1; maybe TRBD1 (5 bases). This CDR3 comprises 14 residues. The V gene lost 2 bases and the J gene lost 4 bases, with 11 bases spanning the gap. CDR1 MNHEY and CDR2 SVGAGI come from the germline V gene. The DNA of the CDR3 is TGTGCCAGCAGTTACGGAAGGGGAAGCACTGAAGCTTTCTTT. Protein product: CASSYGRGSTEAFF.

This clone appeared a single time. The chain recombines TRBV6-5 with TRBJ1-3; the match to TRBD1 covers 7 bases. V shed 3 bases, J shed 2 bases, and the junction held 7 bases outside the gene matches. Looked up from germline, CDR1 is MNHEY and CDR2 is SVGAGI. CDR3 size: 16 residues. The CDR3 bases are TGTGCCAGCAGTTATGACTCCGGGACAGCTGGAAACACCATATATTTT. This translates into CASSYDSGTAGNTIYF.

Concerning this clone itself: The sample holds other DNA sequences that translate to the same CDR3. The gene calls are TRBV5-1 and TRBJ2-3; TRBD2 might be the D (6 bases). In germline, CDR1 is SGHRS, CDR2 YFSETQ. This CDR3 region has 14 residues. V lost 0 bases and J lost 1, with 6 bases in between. The CDR3: CASSLGGGTDTQYF. The CDR3 nucleotides read TGCGCCAGCAGCTTGGGCGGGGGCACAGATACGCAGTATTTT.

The V gene is TRBV19, the J gene TRBJ1-2, with a tentative D call TRBD1 (6 bases). This CDR3 region has 13 residues. In germline, CDR1 is LNHDA, CDR2 SQIVND (reference sequence). V was pared by 5 bases and J by 4 bases, with 11 bases between. This chain's CDR3 is CASSRDRFYGYTF. CDR3 bases: TGTGCCAGTAGTCGCGACAGGTTCTATGGCTACACCTTC.

This sequence joins TRBV2 and TRBJ1-6; D is ambiguous. The CDR3 spans 16 residues. CDR1 SNHLY and CDR2 FYNNEI come from the germline V gene. The V gene lost 3 bases and the J gene lost 6 bases, with 15 bases spanning the gap. This CDR3 reads CASSEEAARPNSPLHF. CDR3 coding DNA: TGTGCCAGCAGTGAGGAGGCGGCCAGGCCTAATTCACCCCTCCACTTT.

V is TRBV2 and J is TRBJ2-7, with D possibly matching TRBD2 (5 bases). The length of the CDR3 is 13 residues. The V end lost 7 bases, the J end lost 3 bases, and 13 bases lay between the germline ends. The V gene's germline CDR1 is SNHLY and CDR2 FYNNEI. CDR3 DNA sequence: TGTGCCAGCAAGGACTTACCCCGCTACGAGCAGTACTTC. Its translation: CASKDLPRYEQYF. Filled out from reference TRBV2 and TRBJ2-7, the complete variable domain reads EPEVTQTPSHQVTQMGQEVILRCVPISNHLYFYWYRQILGQKVEFLVSFYNNEISEKSEIFDDQFSVERPDGSNFTLKIRSTKLEDSAMYFCASKDLPRYEQYFGPGTRLTVT.